The 26 T cell receptor beta chains below all came from one sample that was sequenced in a study of shared clonotypes between healthy human individuals. Some clones are missing from TCRdb's copy, which holds only in-frame ones; the method was immunoSEQ multiplex PCR. This table holds some 2,100,000 clones, 90% to 96% found once. Sequencing was done on a sample of naive CD4+ T cells sorted from blood. Documented subset: CD45RA+ positively selected. The source of these receptors is a man aged 18 to 30 in good health.

V is TRBV10-3 and J is TRBJ1-2; a weak D match, TRBD1 (5 bases). From germline, CDR1 is ENHRY and CDR2 SYGVKD. CDR3 length equals 14 residues. Trimming took 5 bases from V and 4 from J, leaving 14 bases between them. The CDR3 protein is CAISQGSTIYGYTF. Written as DNA, the CDR3 is TGTGCCATCAGTCAGGGTTCAACAATCTATGGCTACACCTTC.

The chain recombines TRBV5-8 with TRBJ1-5; D uncertain. The CDR3 sequence is 15 residues long. The germline V gene has CDR1 SGHTS and CDR2 YDEGEE. V was trimmed by 4 bases and J by 0 bases, leaving 11 bases between them. CDR3 protein: CASSPLPNSNQPQHF. Written as DNA, the CDR3 is TGTGCCAGCAGCCCTCTACCGAATAGCAATCAGCCCCAGCATTTT.

This clone was detected a few times. J is TRBJ1-3 and V is TRBV6-1; TRBD1 aligns across 9 bases. The germline gives CDR1 MNHNS, CDR2 SASEGT. V was pared by 6 bases and J by 0 bases, with 3 bases of the junction left unmatched. This CDR3 region has 15 residues. The CDR3 here is CASRDRGLSGNTIYF. The CDR3 nucleotides are TGTGCCAGCAGGGACAGGGGACTCTCTGGAAACACCATATATTTT.

J is TRBJ1-2 and V is TRBV28, with 7 bases aligning to TRBD1. CDR1 is MDHEN and CDR2 is SYDVKM in the germline V gene. The V gene end was trimmed by 6 bases and the J gene end by 2 bases; junction bases not matched to a gene: 3. The CDR3 totals 13 residues. This CDR3 is CASSRGENYGYTF. The CDR3 nucleotides read TGTGCCAGCAGCAGGGGGGAAAACTATGGCTACACCTTC.

This chain connects TRBV19 to TRBJ1-5; D gene uncertain. The CDR3 extends over 16 amino acids. Looked up from germline, CDR1 is LNHDA and CDR2 is SQIVND (reference sequence). The V gene lost 3 bases and the J gene lost 0 bases, with 12 bases spanning the gap. DNA for the CDR3: TGTGCCAGTAGTATCCCACCCGCGTATAGCAATCAGCCCCAGCATTTT. Its translation: CASSIPPAYSNQPQHF.

As for this clone: This sample includes further DNA sequences coding for the same CDR3. This sequence joins TRBV5-1 and TRBJ2-3; D unclear. The germline V gene encodes CDR1 SGHRS and CDR2 YFSETQ. Trimming shortened V by 3 bases and J by 0 bases, and 2 bases separated the two germline ends. The CDR3 runs 12 residues. The CDR3 nucleotides are TGCGCCAGCAGCTATAGCACAGATACGCAGTATTTT. This sequence encodes CASSYSTDTQYF.

The genes are TRBV6-1 and TRBJ1-2; 9 bases line up with TRBD1. This CDR3 has 14 amino acids. Trimming cost V 5 bases and J 4 bases; bases outside gene matches: 5. CDR1 MNHNS and CDR2 SASEGT come from the germline V gene. In DNA, the CDR3 is TGTGCCAGCAGTCTGGACAGGGGAATCTATGGCTACACCTTC. Translation gives CASSLDRGIYGYTF.

The chain carries TRBV6-4 and TRBJ2-1; 7 nucleotides agree with TRBD1. Unmatched junction bases numbered 4, after V lost 5 bases and J lost 0 bases. CDR3 size: 15 residues. From germline, CDR1 is MRHNA and CDR2 SNTAGT. The CDR3 reads CASSPTGPSYNEQFF. The DNA of the CDR3 is TGTGCCAGCAGTCCGACAGGGCCCTCCTACAATGAGCAGTTCTTC.

This clone was seen just once. This CDR3 is also generated by other DNA sequences in the sample. The V call is TRBV9, the J call TRBJ2-5; no reliable D call. V shed 0 bases and J shed 4 bases, with 7 bases lying between them. The CDR3 covers 13 residues. The V gene's germline CDR1 is SGDLS and CDR2 YYNGEE. CDR3 sequence (DNA): TGTGCCAGCAGCGTAGGAGGCCTAGAGACCCAGTACTTC. Translating gives CASSVGGLETQYF.

The V and J genes are TRBV5-1 and TRBJ2-7, with a weak D call TRBD1 (5 bases). Deletions cut 2 bases from V and 1 base from J, with 13 bases between. The CDR3 sequence is 15 residues long. The germline V gene encodes CDR1 SGHRS and CDR2 YFSETQ. CDR3 region: CASSFGQPVSYEQYF. CDR3 DNA sequence: TGCGCCAGCAGCTTTGGACAACCCGTATCCTACGAGCAGTACTTC.

The chain recombines TRBV28 with TRBJ2-7, with 7 bases lining up with TRBD1. The V segment lost 5 bases and the J segment 0 bases; nucleotides outside the gene matches: 7. Germline CDR1 MDHEN, CDR2 SYDVKM. The CDR3 is 15 amino acids. The CDR3 nucleotides are TGTGCCAGCAGTCCGGACAGGTTAGGCTCCTACGAGCAGTACTTC. Residues: CASSPDRLGSYEQYF.

The CDR3 DNA reads as TGTGCCAGCTCACCCCGGGACACTGCCTACGAGCAGTACTTC. Amino acids: CASSPRDTAYEQYF. This chain connects TRBV18 to TRBJ2-7; perhaps TRBD1 as D (6 bases). The length of the CDR3 is 14 residues. Trimming left V 3 bases short and J 2 bases short, with 11 bases between. Germline V gives CDR1 KGHSH, CDR2 LQKENI.

This sequence joins TRBV7-2 and TRBJ2-1; no clear D gene. The CDR3 has 14 residues. Germline V lookup: CDR1 SGHTA, CDR2 FQGNSA. V lost 2 bases and J lost 8, with 13 bases in between. The CDR3 DNA sequence: TGTGCCAGCAGCTTAAGGGCCCGCCCATATGAGCAGTTCTTC. It codes for CASSLRARPYEQFF.

The chain has TRBV19 and TRBJ1-1, with 9 bases fitting TRBD1. Germline CDR1 is LNHDA and CDR2 is SQIVND (reference sequence). CDR3 size: 14 residues. V lost 7 bases and J lost 5; bases outside the gene matches: 8. DNA for the CDR3: TGTGCCAGTACGGACAGGGGAGGGTATACTGAAGCTTTCTTT. This codes for CASTDRGGYTEAFF.

V is TRBV4-1 and J is TRBJ1-1; D is undetermined. Trimming removed 0 bases at V and 8 bases at J, with 19 bases between. Germline values: CDR1 MGHRA, CDR2 YSYEKL. This CDR3 has 16 amino acids. DNA for the CDR3: TGCGCCAGCAGCCAAGATAAAGGGTTGCGGGGTCTGGAAGCTTTCTTT. Translated: CASSQDKGLRGLEAFF.

This rearrangement joins TRBV5-1 to TRBJ1-2; D may be TRBD1 (6 bases). Trimming stripped 4 bases from V and 3 bases from J, with 16 bases between. The germline V gene has CDR1 SGHRS and CDR2 YFSETQ. The CDR3 loop spans 15 amino acids. This CDR3 reads CASSHDRSYDYGYTF. The CDR3 DNA follows: TGCGCCAGCAGCCATGACAGGTCTTATGACTATGGCTACACCTTC.

J is TRBJ2-5 and V is TRBV5-4; D ambiguous. The CDR3 is 14 amino acids. The germline CDR1 and CDR2 sequences are SGHNT and YYREEE (reference sequence). V lost 4 bases to trimming and J lost 9 bases, with 19 bases between them. The CDR3 spells CASSRSRTDQPQYF. In nucleotides, the CDR3 is TGTGCCAGCAGCCGATCACGGACGGACCAGCCCCAGTACTTC.

The chain couples TRBV29-1 to TRBJ2-5, with TRBD2 identical over 8 bases. From germline, CDR1 is SQVTM and CDR2 ANQGSEA. The V gene end was trimmed by 4 bases and the J gene end by 5 bases; junction bases not matched to a gene: 6. This CDR3 is built from 13 residues. The CDR3 reads CSVVSGSWETQYF. In nucleotides, the CDR3 is TGCAGCGTTGTCAGCGGGAGCTGGGAGACCCAGTACTTC.

The chain links TRBV7-6 to TRBJ2-3; 8 bases agree with TRBD1. The CDR3 has 17 amino acids. CDR1 is SGHVS, CDR2 FNYEAQ, per germline. Trimming at V came to 3 bases and at J to 1 base, leaving 9 bases not matched to a gene. The CDR3 DNA reads as TGTGCCAGCAGCTTGGAAACAGGGGGATCCCGCACAGATACGCAGTATTTT. It encodes CASSLETGGSRTDTQYF. Together with reference TRBV7-6 and TRBJ2-3, the CDR3 gives the full variable domain: GAGVSQSPRYKVTKRGQDVALRCDPISGHVSLYWYRQALGQGPEFLTYFNYEAQQDKSGLPNDRFSAERPEGSISTLTIQRTEQRDSAMYRCASSLETGGSRTDTQYFGPGTRLTVL.

The V call is TRBV10-3, the J call TRBJ2-3; D might be TRBD1 (5 bases). Germline loops: CDR1 ENHRY, CDR2 SYGVKD. V dropped 11 bases and J dropped 3 bases, with 12 bases sitting between them. The CDR3 covers 12 residues. The CDR3 sequence: CAVAGMTDTQYF. The CDR3 DNA is TGTGCCGTAGCAGGGATGACAGATACGCAGTATTTT.

The rearrangement links TRBV5-4 to TRBJ1-4; possibly TRBD1 for D (6 bases). The CDR3 is 13 amino acids. CDR1 and CDR2 (germline): SGHNT, YYREEE (reference sequence). The CDR3 nucleotides are TGTGCACTTGGGGGGGAACAGGGAGAAAAACTGTTTTTT. Translating it yields CALGGEQGEKLFF. Variable domain in full (rest from reference TRBV5-4 and TRBJ1-4): ETGVTQSPTHLIKTRGQQVTLRCSSQSGHNTVSWYQQALGQGPQFIFQYYREEENGRGNFPPRFSGLQFPNYSSELNVNALELDDSALYLCALGGEQGEKLFFGSGTQLSVL.

For the CDR3, the DNA is TGTGCCAGCAACCTCCAGGCCATGAACACTGAAGCTTTCTTT. Translation gives CASNLQAMNTEAFF. This chain joins TRBV2 and TRBJ1-1; D unclear. Germline CDR1 reads SNHLY; CDR2 reads FYNNEI. Trimming pared 7 bases from V and 0 bases from J, leaving 12 bases between. The CDR3 is made up of 14 amino acids. The entire variable domain, with the rest obtained from reference TRBV2 and TRBJ1-1, is as follows: EPEVTQTPSHQVTQMGQEVILRCVPISNHLYFYWYRQILGQKVEFLVSFYNNEISEKSEIFDDQFSVERPDGSNFTLKIRSTKLEDSAMYFCASNLQAMNTEAFFGQGTRLTVV.

V usage is TRBV27 and J usage is TRBJ2-7, with a weak D call TRBD1 (6 bases). CDR3 length equals 12 residues. Germline CDR1 is MNHEY and CDR2 is SMNVEV (reference sequence). V was clipped by 5 bases and J by 2 bases, with 7 bases between them. CDR3 bases: TGTGCCAGCAGTGACAGGCCCTACGAGCAGTACTTC. Protein: CASSDRPYEQYF.

The chain uses TRBV5-1 and TRBJ2-5, with TRBD2 matching over 11 bases. V was clipped by 5 bases and J by 0 bases; unmatched bases: 6. The CDR3 extends over 16 amino acids. Germline loops: CDR1 SGHRS, CDR2 YFSETQ. The CDR3 bases are TGCGCCAGCAGGAAAACTAGCGGGAGCAACCAAGAGACCCAGTACTTC. Translating it yields CASRKTSGSNQETQYF.

The V call is TRBV28, the J call TRBJ1-1; 10 bases line up with TRBD1. Trimming removed 2 bases from V and 2 bases from J; junction bases left unmatched: 5. Germline CDR1 reads MDHEN; CDR2 reads SYDVKM. CDR3 length equals 16 residues. CDR3 residues: CASSLVGQGTNTEAFF. CDR3 bases: TGTGCCAGCAGTTTAGTGGGACAGGGGACTAACACTGAAGCTTTCTTT.

The chain recombines TRBV5-4 with TRBJ1-5, with D perhaps matching TRBD1 (6 bases). The CDR3 sequence is 16 residues long. Germline V CDR1 and CDR2: SGHNT, YYREEE (reference sequence). Trimming shortened V by 3 bases and J by 0 bases, and 13 bases separated the two germline ends. CDR3 DNA: TGTGCCAGCAGCTGGGGGGGGGACAATAGCAATCAGCCCCAGCATTTT. It codes for CASSWGGDNSNQPQHF.